Listed below are T cell receptor beta chains from one sample, sequenced in a study of blood T cell repertoires in COVID-19. Using immunoSEQ multiplex PCR, the repertoire was profiled, and TCRdb retains in-frame clones only, with some absent. The data contain around 210,000 clones, 85% to 90% of them singletons. Material: peripheral blood. These receptors all stem from a woman aged 70-85 years with acute or convalescent COVID-19. The CDR3 runs from the conserved cysteine through the conserved F or W. A D gene is named only where the DNA matches it firmly. Clone size is shown for a subset of rows, as once, few, many or a class of expanded clone.

TRBV5-5	TRBD1	TRBJ1-1	.	TGTGCCAGCAGCTTCGCATCGACAGGGGCGGGGACTGAAGCTTTCTTT	CASSFASTGAGTEAFF
TRBV7-9	.	TRBJ1-1	.	TGTGCCAGCAGCTTAGGACAGAACACTGAAGCTTTCTTT	CASSLGQNTEAFF
TRBV2	.	TRBJ1-5	.	TGTGCCAGCAGTGCTGGGGGGATAAGCAATCAGCCCCAGCATTTT	CASSAGGISNQPQHF
TRBV7-8	TRBD1	TRBJ1-1	.	TGTGCCAGCAGCGTAACCCCCTCTGGACAGGGGGAAGAAGCTTTCTTT	CASSVTPSGQGEEAFF
TRBV19	.	TRBJ2-1	.	TGTGCCAGTAGCCGGGATTTCTCCTACAATGAGCAGTTCTTC	CASSRDFSYNEQFF
TRBV19	.	TRBJ1-1	.	TGTGCCAGTAGTAATCCGCAGGGGCGCCCTGAAGCTTTCTTT	CASSNPQGRPEAFF
TRBV6-5	.	TRBJ1-5	.	TGTGCCAGCAGTTACTCGTTAAATCAGCCCCAGCATTTT	CASSYSLNQPQHF
TRBV2	.	TRBJ1-6	.	TGTGCCAGCAGTGAACAGGCAGGGAAGAATTCACCCCTCCACTTT	CASSEQAGKNSPLHF
TRBV27	TRBD1	TRBJ1-5	few	TGTGCCAGCAGCCCAATTACCGGGACAGGGGTTAGCAATCAGCCCCAGCATTTT	CASSPITGTGVSNQPQHF
TRBV19	TRBD1	TRBJ2-1	.	TGTGCCAGTAGTATAGGACAGGGTCCTGGTAATGAGCAGTTCTTC	CASSIGQGPGNEQFF
TRBV7-2	TRBD2	TRBJ2-7	.	TGTGCCAGCAGCCAGTGGGGGCTAGCGGGAGCCGAGCAGTACTTC	CASSQWGLAGAEQYF
TRBV9	TRBD2	TRBJ2-1	once	TGTGCCAGCAGCCGCACGGGGACTAGCGGGTTGGGTGAGCAGTTCTTC	CASSRTGTSGLGEQFF
TRBV7-3	.	TRBJ2-1	.	TGTGCCAGCAGCTTAGCTCCGGGGGGCCAGCAGTTCTTC	CASSLAPGGQQFF
TRBV5-6	.	TRBJ1-1	.	TGTGCCAGCAGCTTGTCCGGGTACGAAGAAGCTTTCTTT	CASSLSGYEEAFF
TRBV10-3	.	TRBJ2-5	once	TGTGCCATCAGTGAGGTGGAGCGCGGGACCCAGTACTTC	CAISEVERGTQYF
TRBV28	.	TRBJ1-1	.	TGTGCCAGCACCCCCCCTAAGGACAGGAACACTGAAGCTTTCTTT	CASTPPKDRNTEAFF
TRBV19	.	TRBJ1-2	few	TGTGCCAGTAATTCTCTTTATGGCTACACCTTC	CASNSLYGYTF
TRBV6-6	.	TRBJ1-3	.	TGTGCCAGCAGCTCCGGACAGACTGGAAACACCATATATTTT	CASSSGQTGNTIYF
TRBV6-5	TRBD1	TRBJ2-7	.	TGTGCCAGCGCGGACAGGCCCTACGAGCAGTACTTC	CASADRPYEQYF
TRBV14	TRBD1	TRBJ2-1	.	TGTGCCAGCAGCCGAAGGACAGGGGGATTCTCACGGTTCAATGAGCAGTTCTTC	CASSRRTGGFSRFNEQFF
TRBV6-1	TRBD1	TRBJ1-1	once	TGTGCCAGCGGGACAGGAGTGAACACTGAAGCTTTCTTT	CASGTGVNTEAFF
TRBV4-1	.	TRBJ1-6	.	TGCGCCAGCAGCCAAGCCTCAGGCCCCTACCCCCTCCACTTT	CASSQASGPYPLHF
TRBV19	.	TRBJ1-2	.	TGTGCCAGTAGTCCTTCCTCGGGACACGGTCAAGGCTACACCTTC	CASSPSSGHGQGYTF
TRBV19	.	TRBJ1-5	.	TGTGCCAGTAGTACCCGACAGGAGAGTCAGCCCCAGCATTTT	CASSTRQESQPQHF
TRBV2	TRBD2	TRBJ2-1	.	TGTGCCAGCAGTGGGACTAGCGGGAGAAATGAGCAGTTCTTC	CASSGTSGRNEQFF
TRBV5-5	.	TRBJ2-7	once	TGTGCCAGCAGCTTGGCCGGTGGTGCTTACGAGCAGTACTTC	CASSLAGGAYEQYF
TRBV18	TRBD1	TRBJ2-3	.	TGTGCCAGCTCAAGCTACAGGGGCGCAGAGACAAATACGCAGTATTTT	CASSSYRGAETNTQYF
TRBV18	.	TRBJ1-4	.	TGTGCCAGCTCTAATACGCAGGGGGAAAAACTGTTTTTT	CASSNTQGEKLFF
TRBV23-1	.	TRBJ1-3	.	TGCGCCAGCAGTCAACCAGCGTCTACGCCGAACTCTGGAAACACCATATATTTT	CASSQPASTPNSGNTIYF
TRBV7-3	.	TRBJ2-3	.	TGTGCCAGCAGCTTAGACAGAGTAGCAGATACGCAGTATTTT	CASSLDRVADTQYF
TRBV11-3	.	TRBJ2-5	.	TGTGCCAGCAGCCCAAAAGGGGCACGGCAAGAGACCCAGTACTTC	CASSPKGARQETQYF
TRBV7-9	TRBD2	TRBJ2-3	.	TGTGCCAGCAGCTTCGCTAGCGGGGGCACAGATACGCAGTATTTT	CASSFASGGTDTQYF
TRBV5-1	TRBD1	TRBJ1-1	.	TGCGCCAGCACCATGACAGGGTCAAAAGGAGGCACTGAAGCTTTCTTT	CASTMTGSKGGTEAFF
TRBV7-2	.	TRBJ1-4	.	TGTGCCAGCAGCTTAAAAGGAGTATCTAATGAAAAACTGTTTTTT	CASSLKGVSNEKLFF
TRBV18	TRBD1	TRBJ2-3	.	TGTGCCAGCTCACCCCAGGGGGCCAATACGCAGTATTTT	CASSPQGANTQYF